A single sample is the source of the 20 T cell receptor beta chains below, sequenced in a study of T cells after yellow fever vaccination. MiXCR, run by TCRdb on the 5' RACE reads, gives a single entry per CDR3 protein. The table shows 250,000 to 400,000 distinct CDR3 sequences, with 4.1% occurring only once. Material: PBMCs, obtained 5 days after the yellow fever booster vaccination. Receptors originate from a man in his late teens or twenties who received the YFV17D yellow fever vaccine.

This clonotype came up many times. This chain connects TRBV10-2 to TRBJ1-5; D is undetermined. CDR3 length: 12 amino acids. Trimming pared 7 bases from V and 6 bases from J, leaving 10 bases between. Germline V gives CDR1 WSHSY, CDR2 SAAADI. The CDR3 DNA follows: TGCGCCAGCAAACGATCCGGTCAGCCCCAGCATTTT. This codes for CASKRSGQPQHF.

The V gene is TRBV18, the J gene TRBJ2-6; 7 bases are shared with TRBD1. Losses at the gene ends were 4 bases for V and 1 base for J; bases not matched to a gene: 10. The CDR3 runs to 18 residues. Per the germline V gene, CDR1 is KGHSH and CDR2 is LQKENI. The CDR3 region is CASSLRRQGTSGANVLTF. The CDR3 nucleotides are TGTGCCAGCTCACTACGAAGACAGGGAACGTCTGGGGCCAACGTCCTGACTTTC.

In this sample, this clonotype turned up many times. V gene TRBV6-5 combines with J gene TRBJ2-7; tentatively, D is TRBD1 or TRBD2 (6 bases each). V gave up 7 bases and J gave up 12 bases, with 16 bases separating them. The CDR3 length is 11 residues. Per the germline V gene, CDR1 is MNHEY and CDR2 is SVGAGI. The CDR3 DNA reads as TGTGCCAGCACCAACGGGGGCGGGTGGTACTTC. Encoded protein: CASTNGGGWYF.

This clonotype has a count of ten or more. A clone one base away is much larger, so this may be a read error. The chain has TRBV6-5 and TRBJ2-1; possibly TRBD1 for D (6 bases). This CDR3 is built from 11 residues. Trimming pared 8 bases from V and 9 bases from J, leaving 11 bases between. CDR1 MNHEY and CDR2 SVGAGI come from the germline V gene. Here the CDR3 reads CASAEGGEQFF. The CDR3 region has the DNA TGTGCCAGCGCCGAAGGGGGTGAGCAGTTCTTC.

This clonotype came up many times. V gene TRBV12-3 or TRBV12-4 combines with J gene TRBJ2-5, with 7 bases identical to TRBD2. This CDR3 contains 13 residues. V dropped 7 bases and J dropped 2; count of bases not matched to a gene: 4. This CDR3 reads CASTPGGQETQYF. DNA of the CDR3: TGTGCCAGCACCCCGGGGGGTCAAGAGACCCAGTACTTC.

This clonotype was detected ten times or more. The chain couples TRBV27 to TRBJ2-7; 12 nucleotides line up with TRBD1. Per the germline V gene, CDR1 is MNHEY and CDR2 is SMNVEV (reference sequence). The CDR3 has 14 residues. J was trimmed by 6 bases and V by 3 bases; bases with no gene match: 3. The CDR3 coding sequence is TGTGCCAGCAGTTTGGGGACAGGGGGCGGCGAGCAGTACTTC. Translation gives CASSLGTGGGEQYF.

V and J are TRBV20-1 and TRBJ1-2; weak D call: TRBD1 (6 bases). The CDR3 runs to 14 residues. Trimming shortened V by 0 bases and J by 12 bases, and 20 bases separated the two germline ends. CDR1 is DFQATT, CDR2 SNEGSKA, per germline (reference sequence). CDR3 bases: TGCAGTGCTAGAGATGGTGTCCGAGGACAGTCTGACACCTTC. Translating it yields CSARDGVRGQSDTF.

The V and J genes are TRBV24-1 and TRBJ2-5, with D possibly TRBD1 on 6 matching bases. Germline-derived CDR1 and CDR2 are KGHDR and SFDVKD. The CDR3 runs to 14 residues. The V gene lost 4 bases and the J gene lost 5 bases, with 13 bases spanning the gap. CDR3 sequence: CATSDRTVQETQYF. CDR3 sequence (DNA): TGTGCCACCAGTGACAGGACAGTACAGGAGACCCAGTACTTC.

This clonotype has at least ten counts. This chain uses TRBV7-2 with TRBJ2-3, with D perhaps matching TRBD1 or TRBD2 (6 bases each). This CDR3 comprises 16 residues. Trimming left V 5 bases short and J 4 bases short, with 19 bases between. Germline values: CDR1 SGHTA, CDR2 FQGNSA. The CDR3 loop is CASSPTPGAGADTQYF. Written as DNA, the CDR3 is TGTGCCAGCAGCCCAACCCCGGGGGCCGGGGCAGATACGCAGTATTTT. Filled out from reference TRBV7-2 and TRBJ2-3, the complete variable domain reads GAGVSQSPSNKVTEKGKDVELRCDPISGHTALYWYRQSLGQGLEFLIYFQGNSAPDKSGLPSDRFSAERTGGSVSTLTIQRTQQEDSAVYLCASSPTPGAGADTQYFGPGTRLTVL.

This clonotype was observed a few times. This CDR3 is CASSFQGVESPLHF. The CDR3 DNA is TGTGCCAGCAGTTTTCAAGGGGTTGAATCACCCCTCCACTTT. This rearrangement joins TRBV12-3 or TRBV12-4 to TRBJ1-6; a possible D gene is TRBD1 (5 bases). The V and J ends lost 3 bases and 10 bases respectively, with 13 bases between them. CDR3 length equals 14 residues.

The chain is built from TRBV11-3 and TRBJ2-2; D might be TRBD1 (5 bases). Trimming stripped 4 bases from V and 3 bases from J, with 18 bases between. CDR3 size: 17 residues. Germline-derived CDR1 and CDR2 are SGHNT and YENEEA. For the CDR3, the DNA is TGTGCCAGCAGCTGGGGCACATGGGGAAGGGACACCGGGGAGCTGTTTTTT. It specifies CASSWGTWGRDTGELFF.

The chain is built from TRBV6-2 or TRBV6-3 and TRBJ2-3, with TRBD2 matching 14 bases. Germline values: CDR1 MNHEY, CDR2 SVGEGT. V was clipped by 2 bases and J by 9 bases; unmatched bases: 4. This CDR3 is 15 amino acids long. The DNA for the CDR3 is TGTGCCAGCAGTTACGGACTAGCGGGGGGTCAGACGCAGTATTTT. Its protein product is CASSYGLAGGQTQYF.

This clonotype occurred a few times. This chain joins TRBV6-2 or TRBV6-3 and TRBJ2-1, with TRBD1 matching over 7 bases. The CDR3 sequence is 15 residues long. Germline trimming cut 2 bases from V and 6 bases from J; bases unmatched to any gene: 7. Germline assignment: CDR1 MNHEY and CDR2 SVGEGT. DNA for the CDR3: TGTGCCAGCAGTTACGAAGCAGGGGGTATCAATGAGCAGTTCTTC. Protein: CASSYEAGGINEQFF.

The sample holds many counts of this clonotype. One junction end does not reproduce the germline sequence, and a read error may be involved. CDR3 amino acids: CAIVGASDQPQHF. The DNA of the CDR3 is TGTGCCATCGTGGGGGCTAGCGATCAGCCCCAGCATTTT. The gene calls are TRBV6-4 and TRBJ1-5; a weak D match, TRBD1 (6 bases). The CDR3 is 13 residues long. Germline V gene lookup returns CDR1 MRHNA and CDR2 SNTAGT.

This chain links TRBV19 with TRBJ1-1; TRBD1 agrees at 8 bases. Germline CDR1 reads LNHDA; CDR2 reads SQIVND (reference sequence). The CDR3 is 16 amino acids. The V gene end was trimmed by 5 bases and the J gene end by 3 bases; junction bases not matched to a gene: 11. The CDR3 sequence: CASSLLRGRGDTEAFF. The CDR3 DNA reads TGTGCCAGTAGTCTTCTCAGGGGGCGAGGGGACACTGAAGCTTTCTTT.

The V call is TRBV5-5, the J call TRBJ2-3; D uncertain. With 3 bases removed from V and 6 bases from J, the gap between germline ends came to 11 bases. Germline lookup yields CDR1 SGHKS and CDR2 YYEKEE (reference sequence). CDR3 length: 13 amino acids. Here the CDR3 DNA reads TGTGCCAGCAGCTGGGAAGAAGGGGATACGCAGTATTTT. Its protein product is CASSWEEGDTQYF.

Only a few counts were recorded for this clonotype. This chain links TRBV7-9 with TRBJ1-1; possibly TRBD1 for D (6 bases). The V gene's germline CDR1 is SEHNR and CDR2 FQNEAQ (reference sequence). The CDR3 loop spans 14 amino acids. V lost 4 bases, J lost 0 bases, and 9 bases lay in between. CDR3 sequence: CASSSPGVNTEAFF. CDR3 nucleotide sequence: TGTGCCAGCAGCTCGCCAGGGGTGAACACTGAAGCTTTCTTT.

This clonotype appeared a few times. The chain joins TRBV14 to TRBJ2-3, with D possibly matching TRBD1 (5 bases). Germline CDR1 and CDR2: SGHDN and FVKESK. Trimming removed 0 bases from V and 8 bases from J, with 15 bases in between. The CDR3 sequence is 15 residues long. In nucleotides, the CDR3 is TGTGCCAGCAGCCAAGATTGGGGCGGAGTGGTTACGCAGTATTTT. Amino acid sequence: CASSQDWGGVVTQYF.

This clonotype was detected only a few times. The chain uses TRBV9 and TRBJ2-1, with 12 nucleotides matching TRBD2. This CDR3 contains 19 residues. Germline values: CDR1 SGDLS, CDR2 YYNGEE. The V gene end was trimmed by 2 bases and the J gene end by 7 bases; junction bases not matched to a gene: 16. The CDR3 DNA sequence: TGTGCCAGCAGCGTTACATTACTAGCGGGGGGTCCGCCAGGGAATGAGCAGTTCTTC. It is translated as CASSVTLLAGGPPGNEQFF.

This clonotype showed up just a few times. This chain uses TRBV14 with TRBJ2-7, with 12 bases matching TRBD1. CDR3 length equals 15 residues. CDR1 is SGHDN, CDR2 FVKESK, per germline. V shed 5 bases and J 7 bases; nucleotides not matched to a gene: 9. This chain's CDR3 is CASSTGTGGSWEQYF. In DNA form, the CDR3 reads TGTGCCAGCAGCACGGGGACAGGGGGCTCGTGGGAGCAGTACTTC. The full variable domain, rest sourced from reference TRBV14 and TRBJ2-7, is EAGVTQFPSHSVIEKGQTVTLRCDPISGHDNLYWYRRVMGKEIKFLLHFVKESKQDESGMPNNRFLAERTGGTYSTLKVQPAELEDSGVYFCASSTGTGGSWEQYFGPGTRLTVT.